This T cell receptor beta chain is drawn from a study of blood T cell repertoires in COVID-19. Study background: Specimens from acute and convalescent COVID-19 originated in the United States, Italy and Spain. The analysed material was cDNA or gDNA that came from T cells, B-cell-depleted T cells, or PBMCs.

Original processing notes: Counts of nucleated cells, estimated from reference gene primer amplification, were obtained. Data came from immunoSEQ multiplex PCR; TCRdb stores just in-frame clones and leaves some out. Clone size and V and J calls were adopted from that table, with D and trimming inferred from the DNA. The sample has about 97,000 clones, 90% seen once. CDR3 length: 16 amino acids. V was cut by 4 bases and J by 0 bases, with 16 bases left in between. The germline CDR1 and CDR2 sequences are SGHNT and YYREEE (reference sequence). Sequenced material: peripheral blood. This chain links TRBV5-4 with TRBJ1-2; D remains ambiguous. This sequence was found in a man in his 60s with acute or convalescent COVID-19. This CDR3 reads CASSPTLTGSNYGYTF. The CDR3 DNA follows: TGTGCCAGCAGCCCGACCCTGACGGGATCTAACTATGGCTACACCTTC.